Listed here is a single T cell receptor beta chain. Here immunoSEQ multiplex PCR was the method, and the copy in TCRdb shows in-frame clones only, minus some. Of approximately 160,000 clones in the sample, approximately 90% were seen once. This specimen comes from a study of T cell responses to AZD1222 COVID-19 vaccine. About the research overall: Whether given at about 4 or about 12 weeks, second doses were pooled.

Trimming left V 3 bases short and J 0 bases short, with 12 bases between. Per germline, CDR1 MDHEN and CDR2 SYDVKM. CDR3 length equals 15 residues. Here the sequenced sample was peripheral blood, taken on day 0 of AZD1222 vaccination. This sequence was found in an adult in good health. The V gene is TRBV28, the J gene TRBJ2-7, with D unresolved. CDR3 residues: CASSFLRISSYEQYF. The CDR3 region has the DNA TGTGCCAGCAGTTTTCTACGGATAAGCTCCTACGAGCAGTACTTC.